Presented here are 14 T cell receptor beta chains from one specimen sequenced in a study of cytomegalovirus exposure and HLA in healthy donors. This PCR relied on a set of 60 Vbeta primers and 13 Jbeta primers. TCRdb's table, derived via immunoSEQ multiplex PCR, lists solely in-frame clones and lacks some. Of about 140,000 clones in the sample, 75% to 80% are singletons; the top ten hold 1.5% to 2%. The source material was PBMCs. These receptors all come from a female donor in good health and CMV-seronegative.

This clone was observed once. The chain recombines TRBV27 with TRBJ1-2; possibly TRBD1 for D (5 bases). Trimming stripped 5 bases from V and 6 bases from J, with 25 bases between. Germline V CDR1 and CDR2: MNHEY, SMNVEV (reference sequence). The CDR3 runs to 17 residues. The CDR3 here is CASSPVHFPLTAHGYTF. The CDR3 DNA reads TGTGCCAGCAGTCCCGTCCACTTTCCTCTGACAGCCCATGGCTACACCTTC.

The V and J genes are TRBV11-3 and TRBJ1-4; 7 nucleotides agree with TRBD1. Per germline, CDR1 SGHNT and CDR2 YENEEA. V lost 3 bases, J lost 10 bases, and 17 bases stayed unmatched. The CDR3 is 17 residues long. CDR3 protein: CASSFTGPGQRKGKLFF. DNA of the CDR3: TGTGCCAGCAGCTTTACGGGACCGGGACAGAGGAAGGGAAAACTGTTTTTT.

The genes are TRBV6-5 and TRBJ1-1, with 9 nucleotides matching TRBD1. V gave up 6 bases and J gave up 2 bases; unmatched junction bases: 4. This CDR3 has 14 amino acids. CDR1 and CDR2 from the germline V gene are MNHEY and SVGAGI. CDR3: CASRKTGGNTEAFF. The CDR3 coding sequence is TGTGCCAGCAGGAAGACAGGGGGTAACACTGAAGCTTTCTTT.

V and J are TRBV7-9 and TRBJ2-1; 8 bases map to TRBD2. CDR1 and CDR2 from the germline V gene are SEHNR and FQNEAQ (reference sequence). Trimming cost V 3 bases and J 4 bases; bases outside gene matches: 5. The CDR3 loop spans 15 amino acids. The CDR3 loop reads CASSFGGGLYNEQFF. The CDR3 nucleotides are TGTGCCAGCAGCTTTGGCGGGGGGTTGTACAATGAGCAGTTCTTC. Full variable domain (missing parts from reference TRBV7-9 and TRBJ2-1): DTGVSQNPRHKITKRGQNVTFRCDPISEHNRLYWYRQTLGQGPEFLTYFQNEAQLEKSRLLSDRFSAERPKGSFSTLEIQRTEQGDSAMYLCASSFGGGLYNEQFFGPGTRLTVL.

The V gene is TRBV5-4, the J gene TRBJ1-1; 12 positions agree with TRBD1. The V segment lost 4 bases and the J segment 11 bases; nucleotides outside the gene matches: 12. CDR1 is SGHNT, CDR2 YYREEE, per germline (reference sequence). This CDR3 region has 15 residues. CDR3 in DNA: TGTGCCAGCAGCCCCCCGGGACAGGGGGCGCGTGGGGCTTTCTTT. Residues: CASSPPGQGARGAFF.

The genes are TRBV6-1 and TRBJ1-4; no clear D gene. Germline lookup yields CDR1 MNHNS and CDR2 SASEGT. With 6 bases removed from V and 4 bases from J, the gap between germline ends came to 15 bases. The CDR3 runs to 15 residues. As DNA, the CDR3 is TGTGCCAGCAGCTCCGGGGAACGGGGTAATGAAAAACTGTTTTTT. Translation gives CASSSGERGNEKLFF.

In this sample, this clone turned up a few times. The V call is TRBV19, the J call TRBJ1-1; weak D call: TRBD1 (5 bases). CDR1 is LNHDA and CDR2 is SQIVND in the germline V gene (reference sequence). The CDR3 consists of 13 residues. Between the trimmed V and J ends, which lost 7 bases and 6 bases, there was a span of 15 bases. CDR3 coding DNA: TGTGCCAGTAAGGTGGGGGAGGTTTCTGAAGCTTTCTTT. The encoded protein is CASKVGEVSEAFF. The variable domain in full, completed from reference TRBV19 and TRBJ1-1, reads DGGITQSPKYLFRKEGQNVTLSCEQNLNHDAMYWYRQDPGQGLRLIYYSQIVNDFQKGDIAEGYSVSREKKESFPLTVTSAQKNPTAFYLCASKVGEVSEAFFGQGTRLTVV.

The CDR3, as DNA: TGTGCCAGCAGCTGGGGACAGACCGGGGAGCTGTTTTTT. This gives the protein CASSWGQTGELFF. The V and J genes are TRBV7-7 and TRBJ2-2; 7 bases map to TRBD1. This CDR3 is built from 13 residues. Unmatched junction bases numbered 1, after V lost 4 bases and J lost 5 bases. The germline V gene has CDR1 SSHAT and CDR2 FNYEAQ (reference sequence).

The J gene is TRBJ2-3, the V gene TRBV11-3; 8 positions agree with TRBD2. The V segment lost 4 bases and the J segment 6 bases; nucleotides outside the gene matches: 9. This CDR3 is built from 15 residues. Germline CDR1 SGHNT, CDR2 YENEEA. In DNA form, the CDR3 reads TGTGCCAGCAGCTCAACTAGCGGAGGGTCGGATACGCAGTATTTT. This encodes CASSSTSGGSDTQYF.

This chain connects TRBV19 to TRBJ2-7, with TRBD2 matching over 9 bases. V was pared by 7 bases and J by 2 bases, with 12 bases of the junction left unmatched. CDR3 length: 16 residues. Germline values: CDR1 LNHDA, CDR2 SQIVND (reference sequence). CDR3 nucleotides: TGTGCCAGTATGATGTCCGGGGCGGGAGGGACCTACGAGCAGTACTTC. Residues: CASMMSGAGGTYEQYF.

This clone was picked up one time. The chain is built from TRBV6-1 and TRBJ2-3; 10 bases map to TRBD1. The CDR3 is 15 residues long. From germline, CDR1 is MNHNS and CDR2 SASEGT. V was clipped by 5 bases and J by 2 bases; unmatched bases: 4. The DNA for the CDR3 is TGTGCCAGCAGTACCGGGACAGGGGTCACAGATACGCAGTATTTT. Its protein is CASSTGTGVTDTQYF.

The rearrangement joins TRBV9 to TRBJ1-3, with D perhaps matching TRBD1 (6 bases). The CDR3 totals 16 residues. V was shortened by 4 bases and J by 1 base, with 15 bases between the two germline ends. CDR1 is SGDLS and CDR2 is YYNGEE in the germline V gene. In DNA, the CDR3 is TGTGCCAGCAGCCCCCAACAGGGATCTTCTGGAAACACCATATATTTT. Encoded protein: CASSPQQGSSGNTIYF.

This clone has just one count. V and J are TRBV6-5 and TRBJ2-5; D unclear. The end of the DNA fits TRBJ2-7 better, so the J call may be wrong. Germline V gives CDR1 MNHEY, CDR2 SVGAGI. The CDR3 is 14 amino acids. The CDR3 is CASSSSPYQYEQYF. CDR3 nucleotides: TGTGCCAGCAGTTCAAGTCCCTACCAATACGAGCAGTACTTC.

The J gene is TRBJ1-5, the V gene TRBV6-6, with D perhaps TRBD1 (5 bases). V gave up 7 bases and J gave up 0 bases, with 16 bases separating them. The V gene's germline CDR1 is MNHNY and CDR2 SVGAGI (reference sequence). The CDR3 is made up of 16 amino acids. The CDR3 loop is CASTLTTGNSNQPQHF. The CDR3 region has the DNA TGTGCCAGCACCCTAACCACAGGTAATAGCAATCAGCCCCAGCATTTT.